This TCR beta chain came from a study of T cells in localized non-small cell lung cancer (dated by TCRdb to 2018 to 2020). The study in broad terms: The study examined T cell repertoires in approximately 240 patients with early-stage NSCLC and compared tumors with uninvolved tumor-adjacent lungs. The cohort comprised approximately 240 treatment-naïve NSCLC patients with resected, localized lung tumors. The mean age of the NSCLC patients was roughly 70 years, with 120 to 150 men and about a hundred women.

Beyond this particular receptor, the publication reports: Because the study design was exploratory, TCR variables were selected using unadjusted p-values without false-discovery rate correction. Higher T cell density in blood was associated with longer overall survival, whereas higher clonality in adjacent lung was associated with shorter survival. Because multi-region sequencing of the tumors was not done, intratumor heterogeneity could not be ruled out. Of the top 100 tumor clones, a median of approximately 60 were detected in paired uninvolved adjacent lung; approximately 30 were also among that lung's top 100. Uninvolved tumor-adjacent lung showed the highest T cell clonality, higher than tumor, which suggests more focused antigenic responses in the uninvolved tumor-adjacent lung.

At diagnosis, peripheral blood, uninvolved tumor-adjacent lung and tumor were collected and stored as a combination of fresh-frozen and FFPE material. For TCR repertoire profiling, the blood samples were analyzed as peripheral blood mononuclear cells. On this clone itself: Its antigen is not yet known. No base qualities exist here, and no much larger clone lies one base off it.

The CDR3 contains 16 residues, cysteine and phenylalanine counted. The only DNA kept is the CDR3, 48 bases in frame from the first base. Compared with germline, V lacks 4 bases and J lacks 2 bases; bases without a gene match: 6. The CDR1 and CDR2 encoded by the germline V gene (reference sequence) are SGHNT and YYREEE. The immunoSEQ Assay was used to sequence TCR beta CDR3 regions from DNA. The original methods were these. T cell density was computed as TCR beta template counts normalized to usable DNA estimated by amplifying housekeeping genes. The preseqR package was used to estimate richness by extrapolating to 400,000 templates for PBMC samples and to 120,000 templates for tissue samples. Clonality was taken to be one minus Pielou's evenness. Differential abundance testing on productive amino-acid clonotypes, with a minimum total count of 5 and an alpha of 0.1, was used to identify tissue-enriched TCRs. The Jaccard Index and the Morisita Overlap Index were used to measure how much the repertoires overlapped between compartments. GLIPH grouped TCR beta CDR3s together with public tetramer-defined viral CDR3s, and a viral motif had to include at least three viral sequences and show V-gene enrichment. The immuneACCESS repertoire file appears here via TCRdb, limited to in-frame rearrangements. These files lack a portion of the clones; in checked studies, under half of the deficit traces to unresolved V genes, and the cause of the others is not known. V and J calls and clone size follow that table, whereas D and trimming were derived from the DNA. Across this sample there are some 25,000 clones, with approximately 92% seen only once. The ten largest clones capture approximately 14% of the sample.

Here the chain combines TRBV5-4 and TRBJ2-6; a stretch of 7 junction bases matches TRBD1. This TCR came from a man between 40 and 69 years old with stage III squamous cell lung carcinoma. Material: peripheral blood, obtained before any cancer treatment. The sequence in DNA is TGTGCCAGCAGCCCCGGGACAGCCCCTGGGGCCAACGTCCTGACTTTC. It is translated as CASSPGTAPGANVLTF.